This TCR beta chain was captured by sequencing in a study of blood T cell repertoires in COVID-19. The overall study: The United States, Italy and Spain were the sources of the acute and convalescent COVID-19 samples.

Assay: immunoSEQ multiplex PCR; the TCRdb copy retains only in-frame clones and omits some. The profile shows fewer than 80,000 clones, approximately 86% of them singletons. This CDR3 region has 14 residues. V was pared by 6 bases and J by 2 bases, with 6 bases of the junction left unmatched. The germline CDR1 and CDR2 sequences are MNHNY and SVGAGI (reference sequence). The Seattle patients, enrolled during active infection, were followed longitudinally. This TCR derives from a man at least 80 years old with COVID-19, enrolled during active disease. The sequenced sample consisted of peripheral blood. V gene TRBV6-6 combines with J gene TRBJ2-7, with 8 bases that match TRBD1. The CDR3 DNA reads TGTGCCAGCAGGGGACAGGTACCCCCCTACGAGCAGTACTTC. This encodes CASRGQVPPYEQYF.